These 21 T cell receptor beta chains were sequenced from one sample in a study of OX40 agonist ivuxolimab in advanced cancers. Libraries came from the immunoSEQ multiplex PCR assay. TCRdb limited this immuneACCESS table to in-frame rearrangements with V and J called. A share of clones is missing; checked studies link under half to unresolved V genes, and the rest is unexplained. This sample has about 18,000 clones in its table, and 80% to 90% of those were observed once. In total, the top ten clones hold 62% of the sample. The specimen comprised CD4+ or CD8+ T cells sorted from blood, sampled in a trial of the OX40 agonist ivuxolimab. All receptors derive from an adult with an advanced solid tumor such as melanoma, head and neck, liver or kidney cancer.

This chain links TRBV7-6 with TRBJ2-3, with D hard to call. Germline V gives CDR1 SGHVS, CDR2 FNYEAQ. This CDR3 comprises 12 residues. V gave up 5 bases and J gave up 1 base, with 4 bases separating them. The CDR3 here is CASSPRTDTQYF. For the CDR3, the DNA is TGTGCCAGCAGCCCCCGCACAGATACGCAGTATTTT.

This chain uses TRBV5-8 with TRBJ2-1; D is perhaps TRBD1 (5 bases). CDR1 is SGHTS, CDR2 YDEGEE, per germline. V lost 0 bases, J lost 9 bases, and 7 bases lay in between. This CDR3 is 12 amino acids long. The CDR3 DNA sequence: TGTGCCAGCAGCTTGGAGGGGCGTGAGCAGTTCTTC. This translates into CASSLEGREQFF.

This chain links TRBV5-5 with TRBJ2-7; D possibly uses TRBD1 or TRBD2 (6 bases each). Germline V gene sequence: CDR1 SGHKS, CDR2 YYEKEE (reference sequence). The ends were cut back, 2 bases at V and 6 bases at J, with 9 bases in the middle. The CDR3 has 12 amino acids. DNA of the CDR3: TGTGCCAGCAGCTTAGGGGGAGGCGAGCAGTACTTC. Translation: CASSLGGGEQYF.

This chain uses TRBV7-9 with TRBJ2-4; D gene uncertain. V shed 7 bases and J shed 6 bases, with 13 bases lying between them. Germline values: CDR1 SEHNR, CDR2 FQNEAQ (reference sequence). This CDR3 spans 13 amino acids. CDR3 residues: CASKSPNLNIQYF. The DNA for the CDR3 is TGTGCCAGCAAGTCCCCCAACCTAAACATTCAGTACTTC.

For this clone: One end of the junction does not line up with germline, which may come from a read error. V gene TRBV6-5 combines with J gene TRBJ2-7; possible D gene TRBD2, 6 bases. The CDR3 extends over 11 amino acids. The V gene's germline CDR1 is MNHEY and CDR2 SVGAGI. The CDR3 is CGGRASYEQYF. CDR3 in DNA: TGCGGGGGTCGGGCCTCCTACGAGCAGTACTTC.

This clone has a handful of counts. This chain uses TRBV2 with TRBJ2-1, with 10 bases matching TRBD2. Trimming removed 7 bases from V and 5 bases from J; junction bases left unmatched: 5. CDR1 SNHLY and CDR2 FYNNEI come from the germline V gene. The CDR3 consists of 14 residues. The CDR3 here is CASKLAGGHNEQFF. The CDR3 DNA follows: TGTGCCAGCAAGTTAGCGGGGGGTCACAATGAGCAGTTCTTC.

This clone was counted a single time. This chain connects TRBV5-6 to TRBJ2-7, with D possibly being TRBD1 or TRBD2 (6 bases each). The CDR3 is made up of 14 amino acids. Trimming removed 8 bases at V and 0 bases at J, with 15 bases between. Germline CDR1 SGHDT, CDR2 YYEEEE. CDR3 coding DNA: TGTGCCAGTAGCCGGGGGACATCCTCCTACGAGCAGTACTTC. This translates into CASSRGTSSYEQYF.

This chain links TRBV11-3 with TRBJ2-1; D is unresolved. The germline gives CDR1 SGHNT, CDR2 YENEEA. Trimming removed 0 bases from V and 0 bases from J, with 9 bases in between. The CDR3 length is 16 residues. The CDR3 region is CASSLEFGSSYNEQFF. The CDR3 DNA follows: TGTGCCAGCAGCTTAGAGTTTGGCAGCTCCTACAATGAGCAGTTCTTC. Complete variable domain (other parts from reference TRBV11-3 and TRBJ2-1): EAGVVQSPRYKIIEKKQPVAFWCNPISGHNTLYWYLQNLGQGPELLIRYENEEAVDDSQLPKDRFSAERLKGVDSTLKIQPAELGDSAVYLCASSLEFGSSYNEQFFGPGTRLTVL.

The chain combines TRBV28 with TRBJ2-7; 10 bases match TRBD2. Losses at the gene ends were 5 bases for V and 7 bases for J; bases not matched to a gene: 14. Per germline, CDR1 MDHEN and CDR2 SYDVKM. The CDR3 runs 16 residues. CDR3 sequence (DNA): TGTGCCAGCAGTCCAGCTAGCGGGAGAGGGGGGGGAGAGCAGTACTTC. Translation gives CASSPASGRGGGEQYF.

The chain has TRBV29-1 and TRBJ1-4, with D possibly matching TRBD1 (6 bases). Trimming pared 5 bases from V and 5 bases from J, leaving 9 bases between. Germline V gene lookup returns CDR1 SQVTM and CDR2 ANQGSEA. The CDR3 loop spans 12 amino acids. CDR3: CSVQGFNEKLFF. As DNA, the CDR3 is TGCAGCGTTCAGGGGTTCAATGAAAAACTGTTTTTT.

This chain joins TRBV6-5 and TRBJ2-7, with TRBD1 matching 7 bases. This CDR3 region has 13 residues. With V trimmed by 4 bases and J by 2 bases, 2 bases remained unmatched. Germline V CDR1 and CDR2: MNHEY, SVGAGI. The DNA for the CDR3 is TGTGCCAGCAGTTGGGGACAGACCTACGAGCAGTACTTC. As protein: CASSWGQTYEQYF.

V is TRBV5-1 and J is TRBJ2-7; the D is unclear. Per germline, CDR1 SGHRS and CDR2 YFSETQ. The CDR3 totals 16 residues. Trimming left V 0 bases short and J 3 bases short, with 16 bases between. Here the CDR3 reads CASSLAVRQRVYEQYF. The CDR3, as DNA: TGCGCCAGCAGCTTGGCCGTACGGCAAAGGGTCTACGAGCAGTACTTC.

This clone has just one count. The V and J genes are TRBV15 and TRBJ2-7, with D perhaps matching TRBD1 (5 bases). This CDR3 has 13 amino acids. Germline V gives CDR1 LNHNV, CDR2 YYDKDF (reference sequence). Trimming removed 2 bases at V and 5 bases at J, with 10 bases between. The CDR3 DNA reads as TGTGCCACCAGCAGACAGGGTGTGAACGAGCAGTACTTC. Protein: CATSRQGVNEQYF.

This chain links TRBV28 with TRBJ2-7; 11 bases match TRBD2. The germline gives CDR1 MDHEN, CDR2 SYDVKM. The CDR3 has 16 residues. The trim removed 6 bases at V and 5 bases at J, leaving 12 bases unmatched. CDR3 sequence: CASRTGTSGPSDEQYF. Here the CDR3 DNA reads TGTGCCAGCAGGACCGGGACTAGCGGCCCCTCGGACGAGCAGTACTTC. Based on the CDR3 plus reference TRBV28 and TRBJ2-7, the full variable domain is DVKVTQSSRYLVKRTGEKVFLECVQDMDHENMFWYRQDPGLGLRLIYFSYDVKMKEKGDIPEGYSVSREKKERFSLILESASTNQTSMYLCASRTGTSGPSDEQYFGPGTRLTVT.

The chain uses TRBV30 and TRBJ2-7; 10 nucleotides match TRBD2. V was clipped by 0 bases and J by 5 bases; unmatched bases: 7. The CDR3 has 15 residues. Per the germline V gene, CDR1 is GTSNPN and CDR2 is SVGIG (reference sequence). This chain's CDR3 is CAWSVSSGSLDEQYF. CDR3 sequence (DNA): TGTGCCTGGAGTGTATCTAGCGGGAGTCTGGACGAGCAGTACTTC.

This clone was counted between two and nine times. The chain has TRBV4-1 and TRBJ1-6; TRBD1 matches at 7 bases. The CDR3 loop spans 17 amino acids. CDR1 and CDR2 from the germline V gene are MGHRA and YSYEKL. The J segment lost 9 bases and the V segment lost 0 bases, leaving 11 bases of the junction unmatched. This chain's CDR3 is CASSQDIGGPPPSPLHF. The CDR3 DNA reads TGCGCCAGCAGCCAAGATATAGGGGGCCCTCCCCCTTCACCCCTCCACTTT.

The chain carries TRBV7-8 and TRBJ1-4; D is uncertain. The germline V gene encodes CDR1 SGHVS and CDR2 FQNEAQ. This CDR3 spans 12 amino acids. Trimming pared 5 bases from V and 8 bases from J, leaving 9 bases between. The DNA for the CDR3 is TGTGCCAGCAGCGAGACTACCGAAAAACTGTTTTTT. It yields the protein CASSETTEKLFF.

The CDR3: CASSRQGNNEKLFF. The CDR3 nucleotides are TGTGCCAGTAGTAGACAGGGCAATAATGAAAAACTGTTTTTT. The chain has TRBV19 and TRBJ1-4; 7 bases map to TRBD1. J lost 4 bases, V lost 4 bases, and 3 bases had no gene match. Germline CDR1 LNHDA, CDR2 SQIVND (reference sequence). CDR3 length: 14 residues.

V usage is TRBV4-1 and J usage is TRBJ1-1; perhaps TRBD1 as D (6 bases). Between the trimmed V and J ends, which lost 1 base and 5 bases, there was a span of 11 bases. CDR3 length: 14 amino acids. Germline CDR1 reads MGHRA; CDR2 reads YSYEKL. CDR3 sequence (DNA): TGCGCCAGCAGCCAAGGTACAGGGAGGACTGAAGCTTTCTTT. Translated, it gives CASSQGTGRTEAFF.

This chain links TRBV18 with TRBJ2-3, with D unresolved. Trimming took 6 bases from V and 6 from J, leaving 13 bases between them. The CDR3 has 13 amino acids. Germline V gene sequence: CDR1 KGHSH, CDR2 LQKENI. CDR3 coding DNA: TGTGCCAGCTCTCCAGTCCCTACGGATACGCAGTATTTT. Translation: CASSPVPTDTQYF. Complete variable domain (other parts from reference TRBV18 and TRBJ2-3): NAGVMQNPRHLVRRRGQEARLRCSPMKGHSHVYWYRQLPEEGLKFMVYLQKENIIDESGMPKERFSAEFPKEGPSILRIQQVVRGDSAAYFCASSPVPTDTQYFGPGTRLTVL.

This chain joins TRBV9 and TRBJ2-7, with TRBD1 identical over 10 bases. Germline V gene lookup returns CDR1 SGDLS and CDR2 YYNGEE. This CDR3 comprises 14 residues. The trim removed 4 bases at V and 6 bases at J, leaving 7 bases unmatched. CDR3 in DNA: TGTGCCAGCAGCCCGAGACAGGGGGCCGGCGAGCAGTACTTC. It is translated as CASSPRQGAGEQYF.